These 16 T cell receptor beta chains were all obtained from the same sample, sequenced in a study of T cells in localized non-small cell lung cancer. This table comes from immunoSEQ multiplex PCR, and its TCRdb copy is limited to in-frame clones, with some not included. Of 70,000 to 90,000 clones listed, around 80% are singletons. The material was peripheral blood, obtained before any cancer treatment. These TCRs come from a female donor over 55 with stage I lung adenocarcinoma.

This clone was picked up one time. The chain uses TRBV5-1 and TRBJ2-5, with 8 bases fitting TRBD1. Germline-derived CDR1 and CDR2 are SGHRS and YFSETQ. V was clipped by 4 bases and J by 4 bases; unmatched bases: 9. The CDR3 totals 15 residues. For the CDR3, the DNA is TGCGCCAGCAGCAATAACAGGGGGAATGCAGAGACCCAGTACTTC. Its protein is CASSNNRGNAETQYF.

The J gene is TRBJ2-3, the V gene TRBV5-4; the D gene is possibly TRBD2 (8 bases). Deletions cut 3 bases from V and 3 bases from J, with 14 bases between. This CDR3 is 15 amino acids long. Germline V gene data show CDR1 as SGHNT and CDR2 as YYREEE (reference sequence). The CDR3 is CASSSGGLGTDTQYF. The CDR3 bases are TGTGCCAGCAGCTCAGGGGGACTAGGGACAGATACGCAGTATTTT. The entire variable domain, with the rest obtained from reference TRBV5-4 and TRBJ2-3, is as follows: ETGVTQSPTHLIKTRGQQVTLRCSSQSGHNTVSWYQQALGQGPQFIFQYYREEENGRGNFPPRFSGLQFPNYSSELNVNALELDDSALYLCASSSGGLGTDTQYFGPGTRLTVL.

This clone was detected a few times. This CDR3 is CASSGPAGGTGELFF. The CDR3, as DNA: TGTGCCAGCAGTGGCCCAGCGGGAGGTACCGGGGAGCTGTTTTTT. V is TRBV7-2 and J is TRBJ2-2; 9 positions agree with TRBD2. CDR1 and CDR2 from the germline V gene are SGHTA and FQGNSA. This CDR3 is 15 amino acids long. Unmatched junction bases numbered 7, after V lost 6 bases and J lost 5 bases.

The chain has TRBV9 and TRBJ2-7; 11 bases align to TRBD2. The V and J ends lost 3 bases and 2 bases, in that order; junction bases with no gene match: 7. CDR1 is SGDLS and CDR2 is YYNGEE in the germline V gene. This CDR3 spans 16 amino acids. The CDR3 DNA reads TGTGCCAGCAGCGCCGCCGGGACTAGCGGTACCTACGAGCAGTACTTC. It is translated as CASSAAGTSGTYEQYF.

The count of this clone is one. V usage is TRBV7-2 and J usage is TRBJ2-7; no reliable D call. The CDR3 extends over 13 amino acids. Between the trimmed V and J ends, which lost 4 bases and 6 bases, there was a span of 13 bases. Per the germline V gene, CDR1 is SGHTA and CDR2 is FQGNSA. In DNA form, the CDR3 reads TGTGCCAGCAGCTCGTGGCGCGAAGGCGAGCAGTACTTC. As protein: CASSSWREGEQYF.

CDR3 sequence: CASSRTGGAYEQYF. CDR3 nucleotide sequence: TGCGCCAGCAGCCGGACAGGGGGTGCCTACGAGCAGTACTTC. This sequence joins TRBV5-1 and TRBJ2-7; 10 nucleotides align to TRBD1. Germline CDR1 and CDR2: SGHRS and YFSETQ. V was clipped by 4 bases and J by 2 bases; unmatched bases: 3. This CDR3 contains 14 residues.

The rearrangement joins TRBV30 to TRBJ1-6; D unclear. Germline V lookup: CDR1 GTSNPN, CDR2 SVGIG (reference sequence). This CDR3 is built from 15 residues. Trimming took off 3 bases at V and 4 bases at J, with 13 bases between the two ends. For the CDR3, the DNA is TGTGCCTGGAGGAAGGTTTCGGTATATAATTCACCCCTCCACTTT. It yields the protein CAWRKVSVYNSPLHF.

This chain connects TRBV2 to TRBJ2-4; D gene unclear. This CDR3 is built from 13 residues. The germline V gene encodes CDR1 SNHLY and CDR2 FYNNEI. The V and J ends lost 5 bases and 1 base respectively, with 6 bases between them. The CDR3 reads CASSPRAKNIQYF. The DNA of the CDR3 is TGTGCCAGCAGTCCGAGGGCCAAAAACATTCAGTACTTC.

The J gene is TRBJ1-1, the V gene TRBV18; TRBD1 matches 11 bases. The CDR3 is 13 amino acids. Germline V CDR1 and CDR2: KGHSH, LQKENI. The trim removed 6 bases at V and 11 bases at J, leaving 8 bases unmatched. The CDR3 DNA sequence: TGTGCCAGCTCTGGGACAGGGGGTCGGGAGGCTTTCTTT. Protein: CASSGTGGREAFF.

This chain links TRBV5-4 with TRBJ1-5; 7 positions match TRBD1. V lost 3 bases and J lost 7; bases outside the gene matches: 7. Per germline, CDR1 SGHNT and CDR2 YYREEE (reference sequence). CDR3 length: 14 amino acids. This chain's CDR3 is CASSSQGVGQPQHF. In DNA, the CDR3 is TGTGCCAGCAGCTCTCAGGGGGTCGGGCAGCCCCAGCATTTT.

The chain carries TRBV2 and TRBJ2-5, with D perhaps matching TRBD1 or TRBD2 (5 bases each). CDR3 length equals 15 residues. The V end lost 6 bases, the J end lost 5 bases, and 19 bases lay between the germline ends. CDR1 and CDR2 from the germline V gene are SNHLY and FYNNEI. The CDR3 coding sequence is TGTGCCAGCAGCTCGGGACCTGGGCCGGGGGAGACCCAGTACTTC. It translates to CASSSGPGPGETQYF.

The V and J genes are TRBV5-4 and TRBJ2-5; TRBD1 agrees at 8 bases. CDR3 size: 16 residues. V was pared by 0 bases and J by 1 base, with 5 bases of the junction left unmatched. Germline V gene lookup returns CDR1 SGHNT and CDR2 YYREEE (reference sequence). CDR3 sequence (DNA): TGTGCCAGCAGCTTGGGGGACAGGTTCACCCAAGAGACCCAGTACTTC. This encodes CASSLGDRFTQETQYF.

The genes are TRBV4-2 and TRBJ2-1, with D perhaps matching TRBD1 (5 bases). V was cut by 0 bases and J by 13 bases, with 13 bases left in between. From germline, CDR1 is LGHNA and CDR2 YNFKEQ. This CDR3 is 13 amino acids long. CDR3 loop: CASSQDLAGKQFF. The DNA for the CDR3 is TGTGCCAGCAGCCAAGATCTGGCAGGGAAACAGTTCTTC.

This chain links TRBV13 with TRBJ1-4; 7 nucleotides line up with TRBD1. The germline gives CDR1 PRHDT, CDR2 FYEKMQ (reference sequence). After removal of 5 bases from V and 7 bases from J, the junction contained 10 bases not matched to a gene. There are 15 residues in the CDR3. The CDR3 DNA reads as TGTGCCAGCAGCATCAGACAGGGTTGGGGTGAAAAACTGTTTTTT. This gives the protein CASSIRQGWGEKLFF.

The chain carries TRBV7-9 and TRBJ2-7; no clear D. The germline V gene has CDR1 SEHNR and CDR2 FQNEAQ (reference sequence). This CDR3 spans 11 amino acids. Trimming pared 4 bases from V and 5 bases from J, leaving 6 bases between. The CDR3 DNA sequence: TGTGCCAGCAGCTACAATAACGAGCAGTACTTC. Translation gives CASSYNNEQYF.

The rearrangement links TRBV10-3 to TRBJ2-3, with a tentative D call TRBD1 (6 bases). Per germline, CDR1 ENHRY and CDR2 SYGVKD. The ends were cut back, 3 bases at V and 7 bases at J, with 17 bases in the middle. The CDR3 has 15 amino acids. The CDR3 nucleotides read TGTGCCATCAGTGACCAACAGGGTAGCAGGAATACGCAGTATTTT. This translates into CAISDQQGSRNTQYF.